The clone carrying this TCR beta chain has a single count. The data are from a study of OX40 agonist ivuxolimab in advanced cancers. Overall study: Earlier treatment with anti-PD-1, anti-PD-L1 or anti-CTLA-4 was permitted, and approximately 38% had received some.

The data were produced by immunoSEQ multiplex PCR, yet TCRdb's version contains in-frame clones alone and is incomplete. The top ten hold over 35% of the sample, which has about 7,000 clones, around three quarters seen once. This CDR3 is 15 amino acids long. Germline assignment: CDR1 MNHNS and CDR2 SASEGT. After removal of 2 bases from V and 3 bases from J, the junction contained 6 bases not matched to a gene. Sequencing was performed on CD4+ or CD8+ T cells sorted from blood, taken in a trial of the OX40 agonist ivuxolimab. This clonotype was sampled from an adult with an advanced solid tumor such as melanoma, head and neck, liver or kidney cancer. The genes are TRBV6-1 and TRBJ1-2; 7 nucleotides agree with TRBD1. The CDR3 loop is CASSERDRVDYGYTF. CDR3 nucleotide sequence: TGTGCCAGCAGTGAACGTGACAGGGTCGACTATGGCTACACCTTC.